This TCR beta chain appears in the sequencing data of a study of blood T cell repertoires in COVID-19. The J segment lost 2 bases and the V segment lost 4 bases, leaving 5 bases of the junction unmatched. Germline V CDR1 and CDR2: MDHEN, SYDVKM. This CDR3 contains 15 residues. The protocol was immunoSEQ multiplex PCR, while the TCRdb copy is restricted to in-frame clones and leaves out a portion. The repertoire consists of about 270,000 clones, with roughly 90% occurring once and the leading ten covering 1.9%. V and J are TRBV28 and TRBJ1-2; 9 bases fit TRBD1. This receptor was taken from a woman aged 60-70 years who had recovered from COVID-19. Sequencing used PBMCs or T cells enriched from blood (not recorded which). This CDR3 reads CASSSTGTGNYGYTF. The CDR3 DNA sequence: TGTGCCAGCAGTTCAACCGGGACAGGGAACTATGGCTACACCTTC.